The T cell receptor beta chain under discussion was sequenced for a study of response to subunit inactivated influenza vaccine. TCRdb re-called the RT-PCR reads through MiXCR, storing one row per CDR3 protein. The sample includes 550,000 to 800,000 distinct CDR3 sequences, about 15% of them seen just once. This CDR3 region has 14 residues. V was trimmed by 5 bases and J by 9 bases, leaving 14 bases between them. The V gene's germline CDR1 is SGHTA and CDR2 FQGNSA. This clonotype originated in a middle-aged man who received an inactivated influenza vaccine. The genes are TRBV7-2 and TRBJ1-6, with D tentatively TRBD1 (5 bases). The sequencing used PBMCs from blood, collected about 11 days after vaccination. The CDR3 here is CASSDRGMSSPLHF. The CDR3 DNA reads TGTGCCAGCAGCGATAGGGGAATGAGTTCACCCCTCCACTTT.